This T cell receptor beta chain was identified in a study of T cell responses to AZD1222 COVID-19 vaccine. Study background: Both about-4-week and about-12-week second-dose recipients were combined.

A word on this clone: What it recognizes is unknown.

Overall study findings and caveats: After the peak T cell response, and only then, were repertoires sampled. Increases in Spike-specific TCR breadth and depth were seen after two AZD1222 doses. The number of AZD1222 recipients seropositive at baseline was only six.

Germline loops: CDR1 LGHNA, CDR2 YSLEER. J was trimmed by 10 bases and V by 2 bases; bases with no gene match: 7. This CDR3 contains 15 residues. Assay used: immunoSEQ multiplex PCR; TCRdb lists only in-frame clones, some missing. The profile shows about 140,000 clones, about 90% of them singletons. Material: peripheral blood, obtained on day 0 of AZD1222 vaccination. This receptor was identified in an adult in good health. The chain uses TRBV4-3 and TRBJ2-1; 11 bases match TRBD2. The CDR3 sequence is CASSQSHRLAGEQFF. The CDR3 coding sequence is TGCGCCAGCAGCCAATCCCATCGACTAGCGGGGGAGCAGTTCTTC.